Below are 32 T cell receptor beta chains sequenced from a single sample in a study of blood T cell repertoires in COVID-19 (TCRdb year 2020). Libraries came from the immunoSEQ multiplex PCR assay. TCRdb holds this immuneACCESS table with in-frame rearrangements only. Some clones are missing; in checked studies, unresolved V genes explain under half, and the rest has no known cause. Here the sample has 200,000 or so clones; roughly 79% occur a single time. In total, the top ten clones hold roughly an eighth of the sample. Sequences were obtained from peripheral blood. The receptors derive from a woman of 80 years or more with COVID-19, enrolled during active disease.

CDR3 in DNA: TGTGCCAGCAGCTTGGTAGAAAACAATGAGCAGTTCTTC. As protein: CASSLVENNEQFF. The J gene is TRBJ2-1, the V gene TRBV5-4; D is ambiguous. In germline, CDR1 is SGHNT, CDR2 YYREEE (reference sequence). Between the trimmed V and J ends, which lost 0 bases and 5 bases, there was a span of 6 bases. This CDR3 is 13 amino acids long.

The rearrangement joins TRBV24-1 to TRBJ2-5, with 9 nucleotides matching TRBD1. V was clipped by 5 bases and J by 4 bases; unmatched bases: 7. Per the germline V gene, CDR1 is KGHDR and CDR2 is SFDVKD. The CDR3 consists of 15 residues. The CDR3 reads CATSGPTGGAETQYF. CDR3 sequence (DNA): TGTGCCACCAGTGGCCCGACAGGGGGGGCAGAGACCCAGTACTTC.

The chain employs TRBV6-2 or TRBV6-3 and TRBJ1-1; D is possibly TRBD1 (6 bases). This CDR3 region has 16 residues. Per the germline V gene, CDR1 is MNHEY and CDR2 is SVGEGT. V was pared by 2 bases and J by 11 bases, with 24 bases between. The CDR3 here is CASSYPPDRWEVNAFF. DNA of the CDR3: TGTGCCAGCAGTTACCCGCCGGACAGATGGGAAGTGAATGCTTTCTTT.

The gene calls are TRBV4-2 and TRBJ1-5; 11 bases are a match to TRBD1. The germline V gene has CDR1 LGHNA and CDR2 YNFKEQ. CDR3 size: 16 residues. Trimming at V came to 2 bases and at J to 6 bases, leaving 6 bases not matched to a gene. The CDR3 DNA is TGTGCCAGCAGCCAATTTGGGGGGACAGGGGGTCAGCCCCAGCATTTT. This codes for CASSQFGGTGGQPQHF.

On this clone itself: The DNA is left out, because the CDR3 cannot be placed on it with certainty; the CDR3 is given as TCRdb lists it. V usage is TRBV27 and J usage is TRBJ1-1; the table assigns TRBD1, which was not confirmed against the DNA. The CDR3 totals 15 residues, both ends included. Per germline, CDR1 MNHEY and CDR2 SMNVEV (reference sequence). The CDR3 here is CASSSSYRVVTEAFF.

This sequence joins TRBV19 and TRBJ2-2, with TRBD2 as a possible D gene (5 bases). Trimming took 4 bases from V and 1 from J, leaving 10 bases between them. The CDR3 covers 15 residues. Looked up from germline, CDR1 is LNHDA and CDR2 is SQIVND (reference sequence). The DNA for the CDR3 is TGTGCCAGTAGTAGCCCCCGGGAGAACACCGGGGAGCTGTTTTTT. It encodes CASSSPRENTGELFF. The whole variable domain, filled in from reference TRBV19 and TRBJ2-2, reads DGGITQSPKYLFRKEGQNVTLSCEQNLNHDAMYWYRQDPGQGLRLIYYSQIVNDFQKGDIAEGYSVSREKKESFPLTVTSAQKNPTAFYLCASSSPRENTGELFFGEGSRLTVL.

CDR3 in amino acids: CAISEPGQNTGELFF. The CDR3 DNA is TGTGCCATCAGTGAACCGGGACAGAACACCGGGGAGCTGTTTTTT. The chain has TRBV10-3 and TRBJ2-2, with D maybe TRBD1 (6 bases). CDR3 length equals 15 residues. CDR1 and CDR2 from the germline V gene are ENHRY and SYGVKD. V shed 3 bases and J shed 1 base, with 9 bases lying between them.

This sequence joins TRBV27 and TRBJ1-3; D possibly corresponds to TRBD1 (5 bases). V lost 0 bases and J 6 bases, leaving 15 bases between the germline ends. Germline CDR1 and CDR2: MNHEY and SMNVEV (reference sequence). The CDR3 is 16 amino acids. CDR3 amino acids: CASSLSLGDMKNTIYF. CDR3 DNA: TGTGCCAGCAGTTTATCGTTAGGGGATATGAAAAACACCATATATTTT.

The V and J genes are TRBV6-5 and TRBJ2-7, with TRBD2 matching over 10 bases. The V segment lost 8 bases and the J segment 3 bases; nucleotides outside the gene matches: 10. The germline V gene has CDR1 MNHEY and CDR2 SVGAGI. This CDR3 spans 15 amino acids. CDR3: CASGGAGGRGYEQYF. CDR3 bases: TGTGCCAGCGGGGGAGCGGGAGGGAGGGGCTACGAGCAGTACTTC.

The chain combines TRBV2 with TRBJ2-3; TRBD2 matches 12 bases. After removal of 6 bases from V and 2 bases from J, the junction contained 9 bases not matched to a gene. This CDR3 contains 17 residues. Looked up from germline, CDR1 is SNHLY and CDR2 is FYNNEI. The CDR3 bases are TGTGCCAGCAGGGTGGGGACTAGCGGGTCTTTCACAGATACGCAGTATTTT. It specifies CASRVGTSGSFTDTQYF. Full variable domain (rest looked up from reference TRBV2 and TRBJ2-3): EPEVTQTPSHQVTQMGQEVILRCVPISNHLYFYWYRQILGQKVEFLVSFYNNEISEKSEIFDDQFSVERPDGSNFTLKIRSTKLEDSAMYFCASRVGTSGSFTDTQYFGPGTRLTVL.

CDR3 bases: TGTGCCAGCAGTTTTAGTTTGTCGAGCTCCTATAATTCACCCCTCCACTTT. Its translation: CASSFSLSSSYNSPLHF. J is TRBJ1-6 and V is TRBV28; D not resolved. The CDR3 is 17 residues long. Trimming pared 3 bases from V and 0 bases from J, leaving 12 bases between. Germline V gene sequence: CDR1 MDHEN, CDR2 SYDVKM.

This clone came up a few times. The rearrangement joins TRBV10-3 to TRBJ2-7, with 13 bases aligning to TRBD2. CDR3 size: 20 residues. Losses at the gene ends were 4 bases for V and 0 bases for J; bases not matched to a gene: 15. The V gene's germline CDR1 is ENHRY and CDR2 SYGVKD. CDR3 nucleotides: TGTGCCATCAGTGGATCCAGACGGACTAGCGGGGGCCCAAACTCCTACGAGCAGTACTTC. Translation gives CAISGSRRTSGGPNSYEQYF.

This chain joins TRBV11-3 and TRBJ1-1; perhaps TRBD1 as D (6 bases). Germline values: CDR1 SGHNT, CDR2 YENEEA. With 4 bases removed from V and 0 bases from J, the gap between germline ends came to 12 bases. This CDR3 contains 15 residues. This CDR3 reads CASSSWTDMNTEAFF. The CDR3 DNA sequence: TGTGCCAGCAGCTCCTGGACAGACATGAACACTGAAGCTTTCTTT.

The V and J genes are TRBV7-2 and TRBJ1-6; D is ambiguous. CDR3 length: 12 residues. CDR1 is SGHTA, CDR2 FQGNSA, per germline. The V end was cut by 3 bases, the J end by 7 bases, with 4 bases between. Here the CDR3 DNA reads TGTGCCAGCAGCTTTATGAATTCACCCCTCCACTTT. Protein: CASSFMNSPLHF.

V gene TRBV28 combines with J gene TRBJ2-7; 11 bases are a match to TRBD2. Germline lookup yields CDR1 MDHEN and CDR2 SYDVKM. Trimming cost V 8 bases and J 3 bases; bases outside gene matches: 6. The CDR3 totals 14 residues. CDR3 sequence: CASFSGRASYEQYF. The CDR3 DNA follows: TGTGCCAGCTTTAGCGGGAGGGCCAGCTACGAGCAGTACTTC.

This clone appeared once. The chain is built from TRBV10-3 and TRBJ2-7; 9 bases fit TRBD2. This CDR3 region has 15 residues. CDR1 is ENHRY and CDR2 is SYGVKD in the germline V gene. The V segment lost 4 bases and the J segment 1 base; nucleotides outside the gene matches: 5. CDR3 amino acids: CAISVGLAGSYEQYF. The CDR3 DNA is TGTGCCATCAGTGTAGGTCTAGCGGGATCCTACGAGCAGTACTTC.

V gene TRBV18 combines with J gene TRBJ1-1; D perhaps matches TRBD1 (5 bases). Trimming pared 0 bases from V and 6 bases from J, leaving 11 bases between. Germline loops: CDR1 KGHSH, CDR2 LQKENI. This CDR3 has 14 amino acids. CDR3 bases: TGTGCCAGCTCACCACCGACAGTCCCCCCTGAAGCTTTCTTT. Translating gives CASSPPTVPPEAFF.

The DNA for the CDR3 is TGTGCCAGTATGGACAGGGGGCGGAGAGGTGGGGCCAACGTCCTGACTTTC. Translating it yields CASMDRGRRGGANVLTF. The rearrangement links TRBV19 to TRBJ2-6; the match to TRBD1 covers 11 bases. The CDR3 covers 17 residues. With V trimmed by 7 bases and J by 3 bases, 8 bases remained unmatched. Germline V gene sequence: CDR1 LNHDA, CDR2 SQIVND (reference sequence).

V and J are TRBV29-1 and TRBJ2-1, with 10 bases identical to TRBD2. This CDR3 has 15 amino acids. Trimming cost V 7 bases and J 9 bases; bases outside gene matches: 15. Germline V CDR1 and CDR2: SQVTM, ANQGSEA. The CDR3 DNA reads TGCAGCGCTTCGCCGGGGACTAGCGTAGTCAGTGAGCAGTTCTTC. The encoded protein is CSASPGTSVVSEQFF.

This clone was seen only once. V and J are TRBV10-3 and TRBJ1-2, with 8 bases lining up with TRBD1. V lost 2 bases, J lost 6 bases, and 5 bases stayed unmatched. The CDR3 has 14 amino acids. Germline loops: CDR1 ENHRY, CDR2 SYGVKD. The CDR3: CAISEPPTGDGYTF. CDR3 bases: TGTGCCATCAGTGAGCCCCCGACAGGGGATGGCTACACCTTC.

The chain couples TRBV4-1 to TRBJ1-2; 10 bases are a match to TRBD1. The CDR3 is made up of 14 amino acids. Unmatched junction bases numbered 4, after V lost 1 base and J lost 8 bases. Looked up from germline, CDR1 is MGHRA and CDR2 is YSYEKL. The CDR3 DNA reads TGCGCCAGCAGCCAAGGGGTGACAGGGGGCGGCTACACCTTC. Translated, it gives CASSQGVTGGGYTF.

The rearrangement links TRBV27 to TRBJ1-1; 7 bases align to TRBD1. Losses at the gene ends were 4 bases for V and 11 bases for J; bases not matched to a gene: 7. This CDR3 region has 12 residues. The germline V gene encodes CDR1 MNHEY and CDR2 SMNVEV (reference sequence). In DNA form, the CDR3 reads TGTGCCAGCAGTTCGCTCAGGGGGTTTGCTTTCTTT. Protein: CASSSLRGFAFF.

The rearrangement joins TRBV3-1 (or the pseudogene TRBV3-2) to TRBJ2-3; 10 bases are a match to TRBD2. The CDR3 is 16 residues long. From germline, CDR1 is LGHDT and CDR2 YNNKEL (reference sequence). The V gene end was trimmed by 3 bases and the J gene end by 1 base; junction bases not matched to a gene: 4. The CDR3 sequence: CASSHQSGRGTDTQYF. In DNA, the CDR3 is TGTGCCAGCAGCCACCAAAGCGGGAGGGGCACAGATACGCAGTATTTT.

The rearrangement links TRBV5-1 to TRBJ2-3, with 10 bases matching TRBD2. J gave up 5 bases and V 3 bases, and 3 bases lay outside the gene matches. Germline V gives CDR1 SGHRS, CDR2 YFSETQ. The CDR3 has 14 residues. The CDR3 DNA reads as TGCGCCAGCAGCTCTAGCGGGGGTTTAGATACGCAGTATTTT. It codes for CASSSSGGLDTQYF.

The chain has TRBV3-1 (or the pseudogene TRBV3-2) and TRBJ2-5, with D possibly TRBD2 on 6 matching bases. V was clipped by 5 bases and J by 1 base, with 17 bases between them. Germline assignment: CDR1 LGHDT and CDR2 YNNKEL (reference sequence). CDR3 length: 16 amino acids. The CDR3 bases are TGTGCCAGCAGCGGGGCGGGGACGGGGATCCAAGAGACCCAGTACTTC. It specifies CASSGAGTGIQETQYF.

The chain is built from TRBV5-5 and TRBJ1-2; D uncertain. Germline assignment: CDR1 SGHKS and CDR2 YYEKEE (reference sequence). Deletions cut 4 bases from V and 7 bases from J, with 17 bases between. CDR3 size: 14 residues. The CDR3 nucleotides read TGTGCCAGCAGCCTGGATAGCTTTCTAGGTGGCTACACCTTC. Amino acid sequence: CASSLDSFLGGYTF.

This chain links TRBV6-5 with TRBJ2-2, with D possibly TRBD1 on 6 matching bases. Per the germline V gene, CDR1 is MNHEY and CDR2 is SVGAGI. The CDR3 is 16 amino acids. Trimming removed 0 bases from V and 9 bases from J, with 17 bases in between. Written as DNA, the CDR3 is TGTGCCAGCAGTTACTCGGGGGCCCTAGGAGTCCGGGAGCTGTTTTTT. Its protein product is CASSYSGALGVRELFF.

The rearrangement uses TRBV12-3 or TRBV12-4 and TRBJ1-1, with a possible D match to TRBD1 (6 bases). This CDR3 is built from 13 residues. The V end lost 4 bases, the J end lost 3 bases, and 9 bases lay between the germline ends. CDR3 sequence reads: CASSYTGHTEAFF. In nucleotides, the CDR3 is TGTGCCAGCAGTTACACAGGGCACACTGAAGCTTTCTTT.

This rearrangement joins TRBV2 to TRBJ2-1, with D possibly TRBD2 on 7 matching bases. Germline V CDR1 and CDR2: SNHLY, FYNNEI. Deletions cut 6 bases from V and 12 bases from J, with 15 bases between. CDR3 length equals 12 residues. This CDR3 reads CASRSGTPVQFF. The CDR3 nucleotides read TGTGCCAGCAGGAGCGGGACACCCGTGCAGTTCTTC.

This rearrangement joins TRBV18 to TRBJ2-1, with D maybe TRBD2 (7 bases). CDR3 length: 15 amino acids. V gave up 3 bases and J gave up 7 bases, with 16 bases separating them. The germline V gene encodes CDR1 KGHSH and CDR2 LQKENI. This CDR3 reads CASSPGGARFNEQFF. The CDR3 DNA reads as TGTGCCAGCTCACCTGGGGGGGCGCGGTTTAATGAGCAGTTCTTC.

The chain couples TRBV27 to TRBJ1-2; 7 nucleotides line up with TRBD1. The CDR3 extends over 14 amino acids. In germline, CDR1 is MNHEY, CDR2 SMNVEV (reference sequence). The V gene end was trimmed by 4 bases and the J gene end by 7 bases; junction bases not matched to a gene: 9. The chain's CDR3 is CASSSNRQGGGYTF. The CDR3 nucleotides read TGTGCCAGCAGTTCCAATCGACAGGGCGGTGGCTACACCTTC.

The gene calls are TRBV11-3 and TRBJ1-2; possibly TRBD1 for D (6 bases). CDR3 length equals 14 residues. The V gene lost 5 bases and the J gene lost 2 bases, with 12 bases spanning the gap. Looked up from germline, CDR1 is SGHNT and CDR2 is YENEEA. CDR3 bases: TGTGCCAGCAGCCCCTTGACAGGAAACTATGGCTACACCTTC. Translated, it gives CASSPLTGNYGYTF. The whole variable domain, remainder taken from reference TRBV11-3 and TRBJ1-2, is EAGVVQSPRYKIIEKKQPVAFWCNPISGHNTLYWYLQNLGQGPELLIRYENEEAVDDSQLPKDRFSAERLKGVDSTLKIQPAELGDSAVYLCASSPLTGNYGYTFGSGTRLTVV.